The 3 T cell receptor beta chains given below trace back to one sample, sequenced in a study of T-cell reconstitution after alpha-beta-depleted transplantation in children. Unique molecular identifiers featured in how the TCRbeta library was prepared. TCRdb called the PCR reads again in MiXCR, with one record for every CDR3 protein. Of hundreds of thousands of distinct CDR3 sequences detected, approximately 22% appear once; the ten largest clones hold roughly an eighth. The specimen was PBMCs, mostly from graft donor cells, collected 360 days after TCRalphabeta/CD19-depleted stem cell transplant. These receptors originate from a boy under three years old who had a stem cell transplant for acute myeloid leukemia, so the T cells may come from the graft donor.

The rearrangement links TRBV18 to TRBJ2-7; 7 positions match TRBD1. CDR3 size: 13 residues. Looked up from germline, CDR1 is KGHSH and CDR2 is LQKENI. V gave up 6 bases and J gave up 2 bases; unmatched junction bases: 4. In DNA form, the CDR3 reads TGTGCCAGCTCTCACGACAGGGCCTACGAGCAGTACTTC. Translation gives CASSHDRAYEQYF.

The chain recombines TRBV7-3 with TRBJ2-1, with TRBD2 matching over 12 bases. Germline CDR1 reads SGHTA; CDR2 reads FQGTGA. Trimming at V came to 5 bases and at J to 0 bases, leaving 5 bases not matched to a gene. The CDR3 sequence is 17 residues long. The CDR3 DNA is TGTGCCAGCAGCCCCTCTAGCGGGGGGGCCTCCTACAATGAGCAGTTCTTC. It yields the protein CASSPSSGGASYNEQFF.

This chain links TRBV29-1 with TRBJ1-1, with D maybe TRBD1 (5 bases). Germline V gives CDR1 SQVTM, CDR2 ANQGSEA. CDR3 size: 14 residues. V was cut by 6 bases and J by 1 base, with 15 bases left in between. CDR3 sequence reads: CSVESRDWNTEAFF. CDR3 in DNA: TGCAGCGTCGAATCGAGGGACTGGAACACTGAAGCTTTCTTT.